The 8 T cell receptor beta chains below come from one sample, sequenced in a study of T cells in Graves' hyperthyroidism and ophthalmopathy. Amplified TCR beta CDR3 regions derived from RNA transcripts. A first-round RT-PCR of the TCR CDR3 used the HTBI primer set. TCRdb processed the multiplex PCR reads anew with MiXCR; each CDR3 protein has one entry. The sample has some 620,000 distinct CDR3 sequences, 15% to 20% seen once. Sequenced: blood. The receptors were sampled from a woman aged 25 to 39 with Graves' hyperthyroidism.

This clonotype was recorded at least ten times. J is TRBJ2-3 and V is TRBV11-3; no firm D call. Trimming cost V 2 bases and J 5 bases, with 8 bases left between them. The CDR3 contains 13 residues. The germline V gene has CDR1 SGHNT and CDR2 YENEEA. The CDR3 DNA follows: TGTGCCAGCAGCTTATATCCGGGAGATACGCAGTATTTT. Its protein product is CASSLYPGDTQYF.

This clonotype appeared many times. CDR3 region: CSATTRMNTEAFF. Here the CDR3 DNA reads TGCAGTGCCACTACACGAATGAACACTGAAGCTTTCTTT. The rearrangement links TRBV20-1 to TRBJ1-1, with no clear D. Trimming took off 6 bases at V and 0 bases at J, with 11 bases between the two ends. CDR3 length: 13 residues. Germline values: CDR1 DFQATT, CDR2 SNEGSKA (reference sequence).

This rearrangement joins TRBV3-1 to TRBJ1-6; perhaps TRBD1 as D (5 bases). Germline V lookup: CDR1 LGHDT, CDR2 YNNKEL (reference sequence). CDR3 length equals 15 residues. Trimming took off 4 bases at V and 7 bases at J, with 14 bases between the two ends. The CDR3 protein is CASSPQGWGNSPLHF. DNA of the CDR3: TGTGCCAGCAGCCCGCAGGGCTGGGGAAATTCACCCCTCCACTTT.

At least ten counts were recorded for this clonotype. The chain uses TRBV20-1 and TRBJ2-1; 8 nucleotides align to TRBD1. The germline gives CDR1 DFQATT, CDR2 SNEGSKA (reference sequence). CDR3 size: 15 residues. V dropped 3 bases and J dropped 2; count of bases not matched to a gene: 6. The CDR3 bases are TGCAGTGCTAGGGCTGACAGGGGACCCTACAATGAGCAGTTCTTC. It is translated as CSARADRGPYNEQFF.

This clonotype has at least ten counts. Relative to the germline gene, one junction end is altered; a read error may explain this. The chain joins TRBV19 to TRBJ1-1, with D possibly TRBD1 on 5 matching bases. The CDR3 totals 12 residues. The V gene's germline CDR1 is LNHDA and CDR2 SQIVND (reference sequence). This CDR3 is CASRIGDTEAFF. CDR3 sequence (DNA): TGTGCCAGTAGAATAGGGGACACTGAAGCTTTCTTT.

V and J are TRBV5-6 and TRBJ1-5, with D unresolved. The CDR3 sequence is 11 residues long. V lost 2 bases, J lost 10 bases, and 7 bases lay in between. CDR1 is SGHDT and CDR2 is YYEEEE in the germline V gene. Here the CDR3 DNA reads TGTGCCAGCAGCTTTCAACTACCCCAGCATTTT. Translated: CASSFQLPQHF. The full variable domain, rest sourced from reference TRBV5-6 and TRBJ1-5, is DAGVTQSPTHLIKTRGQQVTLRCSPKSGHDTVSWYQQALGQGPQFIFQYYEEEERQRGNFPDRFSGHQFPNYSSELNVNALLLGDSALYLCASSFQLPQHFGDGTRLSIL.

There are many counts of this clonotype. The CDR3 DNA is TGCAGTCCTCGGGACAGGGCATACGAGCAGTACTTC. This encodes CSPRDRAYEQYF. The chain is built from TRBV20-1 and TRBJ2-7, with 9 bases that match TRBD1. The CDR3 has 12 amino acids. Per germline, CDR1 DFQATT and CDR2 SNEGSKA (reference sequence). V was pared by 8 bases and J by 4 bases, with 6 bases of the junction left unmatched.

This clonotype appeared a few times. This rearrangement joins TRBV7-8 to TRBJ2-1, with D hard to call. The CDR3 is 12 amino acids. Trimming cost V 5 bases and J 8 bases, with 10 bases left between them. From germline, CDR1 is SGHVS and CDR2 FQNEAQ. CDR3 sequence reads: CASSQRRYEQFF. CDR3 sequence (DNA): TGTGCCAGCAGCCAACGCCGGTATGAGCAGTTCTTC.